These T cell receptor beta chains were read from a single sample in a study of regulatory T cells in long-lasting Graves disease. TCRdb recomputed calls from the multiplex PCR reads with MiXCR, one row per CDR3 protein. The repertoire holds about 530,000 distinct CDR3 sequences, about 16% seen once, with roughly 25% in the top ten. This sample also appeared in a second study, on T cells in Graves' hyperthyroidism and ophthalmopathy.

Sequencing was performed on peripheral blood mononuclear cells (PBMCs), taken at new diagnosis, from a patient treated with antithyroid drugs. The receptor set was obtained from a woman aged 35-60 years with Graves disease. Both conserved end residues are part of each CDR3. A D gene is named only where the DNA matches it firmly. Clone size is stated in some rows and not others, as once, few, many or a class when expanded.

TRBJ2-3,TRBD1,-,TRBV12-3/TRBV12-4,CASSGDRAGTDTQYF,TGTGCCAGCAGTGGGGACAGGGCTGGCACAGATACGCAGTATTTT
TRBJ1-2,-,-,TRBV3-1,CASSGAASNYGYTF,TGTGCCAGTAGTGGGGCAGCTTCTAACTATGGCTACACCTTC
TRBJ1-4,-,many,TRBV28,CASRAGMGEKLFF,TGTGCCAGCAGAGCGGGAATGGGCGAAAAACTGTTTTTT
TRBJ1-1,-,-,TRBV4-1,CASSQAIPPEAFF,TGCGCCAGCAGCCAAGCCATACCACCTGAAGCTTTCTTT
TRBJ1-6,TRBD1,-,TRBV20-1,CSAKKTGVDNSPLHF,TGCAGTGCAAAAAAGACAGGGGTAGATAATTCACCCCTCCACTTT
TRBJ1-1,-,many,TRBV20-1,CSATQASQRNTEAFF,TGCAGTGCTACACAGGCGTCTCAGCGGAACACTGAAGCTTTCTTT
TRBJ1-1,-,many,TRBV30,CAWSVQGTEAFF,TGTGCCTGGAGTGTACAAGGGACTGAAGCTTTCTTT
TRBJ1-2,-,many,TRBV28,CASSAPQVPNYGYTF,TGTGCCAGCAGCGCCCCACAAGTACCTAACTATGGCTACACCTTC
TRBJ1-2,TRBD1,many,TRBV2,CASSEALTGLHGYTF,TGTGCCAGCAGTGAAGCGCTGACAGGGCTCCATGGCTACACCTTC
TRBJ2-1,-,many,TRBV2,CASSEGRVNADEQFF,TGTGCCAGCAGTGAAGGCAGGGTCAACGCCGATGAGCAGTTCTTC
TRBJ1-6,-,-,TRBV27,CASSLSGTPDYDSPLHF,TGTGCCAGCAGTTTATCGGGGACTCCTGACTATGATTCACCCCTCCACTTT
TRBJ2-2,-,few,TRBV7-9,CAWQPAGPHNGELFF,TGTGCCTGGCAACCCGCCGGGCCCCACAACGGGGAGCTGTTTTTT
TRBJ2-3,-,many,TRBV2,CASSDSVVNTQYF,TGTGCCAGCAGTGACTCAGTAGTAAATACGCAGTATTTT
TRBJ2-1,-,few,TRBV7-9,CASLPGQISFSYNEQFF,TGTGCCAGTCTTCCGGGGCAGATCTCCTTCTCCTACAATGAGCAGTTCTTC
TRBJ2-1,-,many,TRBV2,CASSERSRGGAGEQFF,TGTGCCAGCAGTGAACGTTCGAGGGGCGGGGCGGGTGAGCAGTTCTTC
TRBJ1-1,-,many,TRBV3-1,CASSQDYGSLNTEAFF,TGTGCCAGCAGCCAAGATTATGGCAGTTTGAACACTGAAGCTTTCTTT
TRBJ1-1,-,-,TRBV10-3,CAVKVGQADTEAFF,TGTGCCGTCAAGGTGGGGCAGGCAGACACTGAAGCTTTCTTT
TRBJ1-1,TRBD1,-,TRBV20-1,CSARDGTGTNTEAFF,TGCAGTGCTAGAGATGGGACAGGGACGAACACTGAAGCTTTCTTT
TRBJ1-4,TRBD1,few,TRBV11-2,CASSLQLPGQGAEEKLFF,TGTGCCAGCAGCTTACAACTTCCGGGGCAGGGGGCAGAGGAAAAACTGTTTTTT
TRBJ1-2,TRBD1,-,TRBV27,CASSPGGPFNYGYTF,TGTGCCAGCAGTCCAGGGGGCCCCTTTAACTATGGCTACACCTTC
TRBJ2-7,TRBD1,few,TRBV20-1,CSASNPPGQGTYEQYF,TGCAGTGCTAGCAATCCCCCGGGACAGGGAACCTACGAGCAGTACTTC
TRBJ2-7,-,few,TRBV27,CASSLRGGDSYEQYF,TGTGCCAGCAGTTTAAGGGGGGGAGATTCCTACGAGCAGTACTTC
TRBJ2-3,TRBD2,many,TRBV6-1,CASSPRSGGRTDTQYF,TGTGCCAGCAGCCCAAGAAGCGGGGGCCGCACAGATACGCAGTATTTT
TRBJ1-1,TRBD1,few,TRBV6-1,CASTHDRADTEAFF,TGTGCCAGCACCCACGACAGGGCGGACACTGAAGCTTTCTTT
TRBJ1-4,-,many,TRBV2,CASWGREKLFF,TGTGCCAGCTGGGGGCGAGAAAAACTGTTTTTT
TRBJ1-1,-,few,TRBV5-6,CASSSLQAIMNTEAFF,TGTGCCAGCAGTTCCCTTCAGGCCATCATGAACACTGAAGCTTTCTTT
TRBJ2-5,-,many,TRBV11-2,CASSPPGEVETQYF,TGTGCCAGCAGCCCCCCGGGGGAGGTGGAGACCCAGTACTTC
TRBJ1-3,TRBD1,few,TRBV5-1,CASSLTGGDSGNTIYF,TGTGCCAGCAGTCTGACAGGGGGCGACTCTGGAAACACCATATATTTT
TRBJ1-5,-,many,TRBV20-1,CSAMGQDNQPQHF,TGCAGTGCTATGGGGCAGGACAATCAGCCCCAGCATTTT
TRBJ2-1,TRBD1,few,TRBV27,CASSSQTGDVDEQFF,TGTGCCAGCAGTTCCCAGACAGGGGATGTGGATGAGCAGTTCTTC
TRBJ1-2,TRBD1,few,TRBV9,CASSPRTGDNYGYTF,TGTGCCAGCAGCCCCCGGACAGGGGACAACTATGGCTACACCTTC
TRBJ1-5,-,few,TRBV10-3,CASSGTNQPQHF,TGTGCCTCGTCGGGCACTAATCAGCCCCAGCATTTT
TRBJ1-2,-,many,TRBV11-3,CASSLKGRLIAPGDSGYTF,TGTGCCAGCAGCTTAAAGGGAAGACTCATCGCCCCCGGGGATTCGGGCTACACCTTC
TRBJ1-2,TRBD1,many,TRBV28,CASSPTGEALYGYTF,TGTGCCAGCAGCCCCACAGGGGAGGCACTCTATGGCTACACCTTC
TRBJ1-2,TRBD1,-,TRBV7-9,CASSLAWQGANYGYTF,TGTGCCAGCAGCTTAGCTTGGCAGGGGGCTAACTATGGCTACACCTTC
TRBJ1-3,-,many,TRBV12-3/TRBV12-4,CASTRGHLSGNTIYF,TGTGCCAGCACCAGAGGACATCTCTCTGGAAACACCATATATTTT
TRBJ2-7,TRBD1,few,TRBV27,CASSFRQGASYEQYF,TGTGCCAGCAGTTTCCGACAGGGGGCAAGCTACGAGCAGTACTTC
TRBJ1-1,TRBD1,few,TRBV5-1,CASSGGTGGDLNTEAFF,TGCGCCAGCAGCGGAGGGACAGGGGGCGATCTGAACACTGAAGCTTTCTTT
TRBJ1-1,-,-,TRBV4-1,CASSRGSNTQGLGNTEAFF,TGCGCCAGCAGCCGGGGTAGCAACACCCAAGGGCTAGGGAACACTGAAGCTTTCTTT
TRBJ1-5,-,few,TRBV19,CASSKDTYSNQPQHF,TGTGCCAGTAGCAAAGACACGTATAGCAATCAGCCCCAGCATTTT
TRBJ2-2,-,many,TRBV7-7,CASSLFPHHGSLRNTGELFF,TGTGCTAGCAGCTTATTCCCCCACCACGGCTCCCTGAGAAACACCGGGGAGCTGTTTTTT
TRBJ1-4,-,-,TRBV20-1,CSARDLWGANEKLFF,TGCAGTGCTAGAGATCTTTGGGGAGCTAATGAAAAACTGTTTTTT
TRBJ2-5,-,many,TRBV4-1,CASSLTGKETQYF,TGTGCCAGCAGCCTTACAGGAAAAGAGACCCAGTACTTC